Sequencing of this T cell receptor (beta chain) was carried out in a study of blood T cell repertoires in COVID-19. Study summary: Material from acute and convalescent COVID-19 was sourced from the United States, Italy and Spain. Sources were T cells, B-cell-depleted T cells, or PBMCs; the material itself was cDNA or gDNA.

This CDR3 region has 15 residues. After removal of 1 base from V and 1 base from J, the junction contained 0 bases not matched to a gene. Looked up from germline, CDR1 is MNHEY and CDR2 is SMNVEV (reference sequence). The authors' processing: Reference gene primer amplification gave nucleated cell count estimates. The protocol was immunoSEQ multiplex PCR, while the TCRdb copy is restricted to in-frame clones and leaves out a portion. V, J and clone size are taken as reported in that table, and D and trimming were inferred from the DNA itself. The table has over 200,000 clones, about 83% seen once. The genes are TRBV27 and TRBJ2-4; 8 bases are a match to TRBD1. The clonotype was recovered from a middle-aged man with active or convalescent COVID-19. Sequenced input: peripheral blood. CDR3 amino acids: CASSLWTGAKNIQYF. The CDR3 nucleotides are TGTGCCAGCAGTTTATGGACAGGGGCCAAAAACATTCAGTACTTC.